The 9 T cell receptor beta chains below were found in one sample sequenced in a study of human T cells and chemical hapten exposure. Stated time point: pre-sensitization, week 0. Sample treatment: therapeutic diphenylcyclopropenone sensitization with weekly scalp DPC. TCRdb used MiXCR to reprocess the RACE reads, holding one entry per CDR3 protein. In the table there are about 51,000 distinct CDR3 sequences, over 8% of which are singletons. Here the sequenced sample was whole blood, taken in connection with sensitization to the hapten diphenylcyclopropenone (DPC). The receptors originated from a middle-aged woman with alopecia areata. Some clones in this sample may be carry-over from other donors' samples.

This clonotype was seen a handful of times. The J gene is TRBJ2-4, the V gene TRBV9, with D perhaps matching TRBD1 or TRBD2 (6 bases each). The CDR3 has 15 residues. Germline values: CDR1 SGDLS, CDR2 YYNGEE. V gave up 2 bases and J gave up 1 base, with 10 bases separating them. CDR3 sequence reads: CASSVGGAAKNIQYF. CDR3 bases: TGTGCCAGCAGCGTGGGGGGCGCTGCCAAAAACATTCAGTACTTC.

The chain has TRBV7-8 and TRBJ1-4; 7 bases line up with TRBD1. The germline CDR1 and CDR2 sequences are SGHVS and FQNEAQ. Unmatched junction bases numbered 6, after V lost 5 bases and J lost 0 bases. The CDR3 contains 16 residues. The CDR3, as DNA: TGTGCCAGCAGCCCCGGGACAGTCCCAACTAATGAAAAACTGTTTTTT. This gives the protein CASSPGTVPTNEKLFF.

This clonotype was seen ten or more times. The chain couples TRBV7-9 to TRBJ2-1; tentative D call: TRBD2 (6 bases). Deletions cut 5 bases from V and 1 base from J, with 12 bases between. The CDR3 has 15 amino acids. The germline CDR1 and CDR2 sequences are SEHNR and FQNEAQ (reference sequence). In DNA, the CDR3 is TGTGCCAGCAGCCCCTATGGGGGGTCCTACAATGAGCAGTTCTTC. Translated, it gives CASSPYGGSYNEQFF.

This clonotype was recorded once. The rearrangement joins TRBV29-1 to TRBJ1-1, with D perhaps TRBD1 (6 bases). Trimming removed 7 bases from V and 5 bases from J, with 17 bases in between. CDR1 and CDR2 from the germline V gene are SQVTM and ANQGSEA. The CDR3 is 13 residues long. The CDR3 sequence: CSALNDRRTEAFF. As DNA, the CDR3 is TGCAGCGCCCTAAACGACAGGCGGACTGAAGCTTTCTTT.

In its sample, this clonotype was seen many times. V usage is TRBV5-5 and J usage is TRBJ1-2; D is possibly TRBD1 (5 bases). Germline V gene lookup returns CDR1 SGHKS and CDR2 YYEKEE (reference sequence). V was cut by 2 bases and J by 4 bases, with 21 bases left in between. This CDR3 has 17 amino acids. CDR3 nucleotide sequence: TGTGCCAGCAGCTTTGGGGACCAAGGCCTACACAGCTATGGCTACACCTTC. The encoded protein is CASSFGDQGLHSYGYTF.

The rearrangement links TRBV29-1 to TRBJ2-1; D is unresolved. This CDR3 has 10 amino acids. From germline, CDR1 is SQVTM and CDR2 ANQGSEA. V lost 6 bases and J lost 6, with 6 bases in between. CDR3 amino acids: CSVGGNEQFF. The CDR3 DNA follows: TGCAGCGTCGGCGGCAATGAGCAGTTCTTC.

This clonotype has ten or more counts. The chain recombines TRBV29-1 with TRBJ2-7; maybe TRBD2 (6 bases). V lost 7 bases and J 3 bases, leaving 13 bases between the germline ends. The CDR3 is 12 amino acids. Germline CDR1 and CDR2: SQVTM and ANQGSEA. The DNA of the CDR3 is TGCAGCGCCCTGGCGGGGCGCTACGAGCAGTACTTC. This sequence encodes CSALAGRYEQYF.

This clonotype was seen at least ten times. V and J are TRBV10-3 and TRBJ2-7, with D perhaps TRBD2 (6 bases). The CDR3 extends over 15 amino acids. The germline V gene has CDR1 ENHRY and CDR2 SYGVKD. Trimming took 1 base from V and 2 from J, leaving 12 bases between them. DNA for the CDR3: TGTGCCATCAGTGAGTACGTTAGCGGTACCTACGAGCAGTACTTC. Translation gives CAISEYVSGTYEQYF.

This clonotype was observed a handful of times. The CDR3 nucleotides are TGCAGCGCTGGTGGGGCGGGGCTAACCAATGAGCAGTTCTTC. It encodes CSAGGAGLTNEQFF. The chain recombines TRBV29-1 with TRBJ2-1; a possible D gene is TRBD2 (6 bases). Germline assignment: CDR1 SQVTM and CDR2 ANQGSEA. Deletions cut 7 bases from V and 6 bases from J, with 19 bases between. This CDR3 comprises 14 residues.